This TCR beta chain was identified during a study of blood T cell repertoires in COVID-19. Study as a whole: COVID-19 samples collected from the United States, Italy and Spain covered acute and convalescent phases.

CDR3 length: 11 amino acids. V lost 4 bases and J 4 bases, leaving 3 bases between the germline ends. In the original processing: Reference gene primer amplification yielded estimated nucleated cell counts. The method was immunoSEQ multiplex PCR; TCRdb's version includes in-frame clones alone and lacks a portion of them. V and J calls and clone size are as listed in that table; D and trimming were resolved from the DNA. In the table there are around 75,000 clones, roughly 89% of which are singletons. The gene calls are TRBV12-3 or TRBV12-4 and TRBJ2-3; D is ambiguous. Sequenced material: peripheral blood. This TCR derives from a man between 60 and 70 years old with acute or convalescent COVID-19. The CDR3, as DNA: TGTGCCAGCAGTTCAGCAGATACGCAGTATTTT. It yields the protein CASSSADTQYF.